What follows are 24 T cell receptor beta chains derived from one specimen sequenced in a study of cytomegalovirus exposure and HLA in healthy donors. Measured with immunoSEQ multiplex PCR; TCRdb has only the in-frame clones, and not every one. The sample has around 180,000 clones; more than 75% are singletons. Sequencing was performed on PBMCs. All receptors derive from a man aged 18 to 29 in good health and CMV-seropositive.

This clone was seen only a few times. V usage is TRBV5-6 and J usage is TRBJ1-1; possible D gene TRBD1, 5 bases. The CDR3 has 15 residues. V was shortened by 4 bases and J by 4 bases, with 17 bases between the two germline ends. Germline CDR1 reads SGHDT; CDR2 reads YYEEEE. The CDR3 here is CASSPPRVKGTEAFF. Written as DNA, the CDR3 is TGTGCCAGCAGCCCACCCAGGGTGAAGGGCACTGAAGCTTTCTTT.

The chain employs TRBV30 and TRBJ2-2, with 8 bases fitting TRBD2. Germline V gene data show CDR1 as GTSNPN and CDR2 as SVGIG (reference sequence). V lost 5 bases to trimming and J lost 4 bases; unmatched junction nucleotides: 15. CDR3 length: 17 amino acids. The CDR3 coding sequence is TGTGCCTGGCGACCGACTGGGCGGGGGGTTCCCACCGGGGAGCTGTTTTTT. This gives the protein CAWRPTGRGVPTGELFF.

The J gene is TRBJ2-7, the V gene TRBV19, with D unresolved. The CDR3 is 13 amino acids. V lost 3 bases to trimming and J lost 2 bases, with 8 bases between them. CDR1 LNHDA and CDR2 SQIVND come from the germline V gene (reference sequence). For the CDR3, the DNA is TGTGCCAGTAGTATGGGCACCACCTACGAGCAGTACTTC. As protein: CASSMGTTYEQYF.

V and J are TRBV7-9 and TRBJ2-5; 9 positions agree with TRBD1. Germline V CDR1 and CDR2: SEHNR, FQNEAQ (reference sequence). J lost 4 bases, V lost 4 bases, and 4 bases had no gene match. The CDR3 has 14 residues. The CDR3 spells CASSSSTGGETQYF. CDR3 bases: TGTGCCAGCAGCTCCTCGACAGGGGGAGAGACCCAGTACTTC.

The V and J genes are TRBV4-3 and TRBJ2-7, with 7 bases that match TRBD2. Germline V gene lookup returns CDR1 LGHNA and CDR2 YSLEER. CDR3 length: 16 amino acids. The V gene end was trimmed by 4 bases and the J gene end by 0 bases; junction bases not matched to a gene: 9. The chain's CDR3 is CASSLEGSSGSYEQYF. Here the CDR3 DNA reads TGCGCCAGCAGCCTAGAAGGGTCTAGCGGCTCCTACGAGCAGTACTTC.

This chain links TRBV7-5 with TRBJ2-7; the table's D call of TRBD1 was not tested on the DNA. TRBV7-5 is a pseudogene locus. The CDR3 consists of 13 residues. For the CDR3, the DNA is TGTGTCAGAAGCTTGGGACAGAGCTACGAGCAGTACTTC. Its translation is CVRSLGQSYEQYF.

The chain uses TRBV14 and TRBJ2-1; D might be TRBD1 (6 bases). Germline-derived CDR1 and CDR2 are SGHDN and FVKESK. This CDR3 is 14 amino acids long. V lost 7 bases and J 7 bases, leaving 17 bases between the germline ends. CDR3 DNA sequence: TGTGCCAGCAACTCCGGGACATCTGCGAATGAGCAGTTCTTC. This translates into CASNSGTSANEQFF.

This clone was detected a few times. V gene TRBV27 combines with J gene TRBJ2-7, with D possibly being TRBD2 (6 bases). CDR3 length: 12 amino acids. Trimming stripped 6 bases from V and 6 bases from J, with 12 bases between. CDR1 is MNHEY and CDR2 is SMNVEV in the germline V gene (reference sequence). The CDR3 region has the DNA TGTGCCAGCAGCCAGCAGGGAGGCGAGCAGTACTTC. Amino acid sequence: CASSQQGGEQYF.

On this clone itself: The sample holds other DNA sequences that translate to the same CDR3. The chain is built from TRBV5-1 and TRBJ2-1; 10 bases line up with TRBD2. V shed 0 bases and J 6 bases; nucleotides not matched to a gene: 3. The germline V gene encodes CDR1 SGHRS and CDR2 YFSETQ. This CDR3 is 15 amino acids long. CDR3 DNA: TGCGCCAGCAGCTTGGGGCTAGCGGGGGTCAATGAGCAGTTCTTC. Translation: CASSLGLAGVNEQFF.

V is TRBV11-2 and J is TRBJ2-3; D is possibly TRBD1 (6 bases). Deletions cut 7 bases from V and 5 bases from J, with 19 bases between. The CDR3 is made up of 15 amino acids. Germline loops: CDR1 SGHAT, CDR2 FQNNGV. CDR3 sequence reads: CASTLGAGVGDTQYF. CDR3 DNA sequence: TGTGCCAGCACCCTAGGGGCAGGGGTGGGAGATACGCAGTATTTT.

V is TRBV9 and J is TRBJ2-7, with 9 bases aligning to TRBD1. The CDR3 has 14 residues. V gave up 3 bases and J gave up 5 bases; unmatched junction bases: 6. The germline V gene has CDR1 SGDLS and CDR2 YYNGEE. The CDR3 coding sequence is TGTGCCAGCAGCGGCCCCGGGACAGGGCACGAGCAGTACTTC. Protein sequence: CASSGPGTGHEQYF. Together with reference TRBV9 and TRBJ2-7, the CDR3 gives the full variable domain: DSGVTQTPKHLITATGQRVTLRCSPRSGDLSVYWYQQSLDQGLQFLIQYYNGEERAKGNILERFSAQQFPDLHSELNLSSLELGDSALYFCASSGPGTGHEQYFGPGTRLTVT.

The rearrangement uses TRBV28 and TRBJ1-2; 9 bases are shared with TRBD1. Trimming removed 3 bases from V and 11 bases from J; junction bases left unmatched: 4. CDR1 is MDHEN and CDR2 is SYDVKM in the germline V gene. The length of the CDR3 is 12 residues. CDR3 sequence: CASSFRQGEYTF. The CDR3 nucleotides are TGTGCCAGCAGTTTCCGACAGGGGGAGTACACCTTC.

This chain joins TRBV6-1 and TRBJ2-5, with 7 bases that match TRBD1. Looked up from germline, CDR1 is MNHNS and CDR2 is SASEGT. With V trimmed by 6 bases and J by 5 bases, 12 bases remained unmatched. The CDR3 runs to 15 residues. The CDR3 DNA reads as TGTGCCAGCAGCGATGACAGGGCTTGGGGGGAGACCCAGTACTTC. This codes for CASSDDRAWGETQYF.

The CDR3: CASSYSQGRVGEQYF. Here the CDR3 DNA reads TGTGCCAGCAGTTACTCTCAGGGGCGGGTTGGCGAGCAGTACTTC. The chain employs TRBV6-6 and TRBJ2-7; D may be TRBD1 (6 bases). The V gene's germline CDR1 is MNHNY and CDR2 SVGAGI (reference sequence). Trimming took off 0 bases at V and 6 bases at J, with 15 bases between the two ends. The CDR3 is 15 amino acids.

The gene calls are TRBV9 and TRBJ2-5; D may be TRBD1 (5 bases). The CDR3 has 14 residues. CDR1 is SGDLS and CDR2 is YYNGEE in the germline V gene. Trimming left V 1 base short and J 4 bases short, with 11 bases between. The CDR3 loop reads CASSVQGWGETQYF. DNA of the CDR3: TGTGCCAGCAGCGTACAGGGATGGGGAGAGACCCAGTACTTC.

This clone was observed a handful of times. The chain is built from TRBV6-1 and TRBJ2-5, with D tentatively TRBD2 (5 bases). Germline V gene sequence: CDR1 MNHNS, CDR2 SASEGT. The CDR3 contains 15 residues. V was cut by 6 bases and J by 1 base, with 15 bases left in between. CDR3 DNA: TGTGCCAGCAGGGAGGTAGCGAGTCGCCAAGAGACCCAGTACTTC. Translation gives CASREVASRQETQYF.

The chain links TRBV30 to TRBJ1-3; 9 nucleotides align to TRBD1. Per germline, CDR1 GTSNPN and CDR2 SVGIG (reference sequence). The CDR3 is 17 residues long. V trimming: 5 bases; J trimming: 0 bases; junction bases outside the gene matches: 11. In DNA, the CDR3 is TGTGCCTGGGAGACCCACAGGGGGCTACGCTCTGGAAACACCATATATTTT. Its translation: CAWETHRGLRSGNTIYF.

This chain uses TRBV5-1 with TRBJ2-3; a possible D gene is TRBD1 (5 bases). Trimming removed 2 bases at V and 0 bases at J, with 19 bases between. The CDR3 covers 18 residues. Per the germline V gene, CDR1 is SGHRS and CDR2 is YFSETQ. The CDR3 DNA is TGCGCCAGCAGCTTCCCCACAAGACAGTCACCTAGCACAGATACGCAGTATTTT. Protein product: CASSFPTRQSPSTDTQYF.

The chain couples TRBV25-1 to TRBJ2-2; 7 nucleotides match TRBD1. V lost 3 bases and J lost 6; bases outside the gene matches: 7. The CDR3 has 15 amino acids. Germline lookup yields CDR1 MGHDK and CDR2 SYGVNS. The CDR3 is CASSDRQGTAGELFF. The CDR3 coding sequence is TGTGCCAGCAGTGACCGACAGGGAACGGCCGGGGAGCTGTTTTTT.

Notes on this clone: In the same sample, other DNA sequences code for this CDR3. The V call is TRBV29-1, the J call TRBJ2-5; D is unclear. The germline V gene has CDR1 SQVTM and CDR2 ANQGSEA. The CDR3 spans 11 residues. Trimming removed 6 bases at V and 4 bases at J, with 9 bases between. The CDR3 region is CSVRVGETQYF. In DNA form, the CDR3 reads TGCAGCGTCCGGGTTGGAGAGACCCAGTACTTC.

The chain joins TRBV28 to TRBJ2-2; 9 bases align to TRBD2. The CDR3 runs 16 residues. V dropped 2 bases and J dropped 4; count of bases not matched to a gene: 5. CDR1 MDHEN and CDR2 SYDVKM come from the germline V gene. DNA for the CDR3: TGTGCCAGCAGTTTACTTAGCGGGAGTGGCACCGGGGAGCTGTTTTTT. Encoded protein: CASSLLSGSGTGELFF.

J is TRBJ1-5 and V is TRBV7-4; 11 bases map to TRBD1. V lost 4 bases and J lost 3; bases outside the gene matches: 8. The CDR3 is 17 residues long. Germline V gene lookup returns CDR1 SGHVT and CDR2 SQSDAQ. CDR3 coding DNA: TGTGCCAGCAGCTCTTCCGGGACAGGGGGTACCAATCAGCCCCAGCATTTT. It translates to CASSSSGTGGTNQPQHF.

This clone was seen just once. The chain employs TRBV19 and TRBJ2-5, with D tentatively TRBD2 (6 bases). Trimming pared 5 bases from V and 1 base from J, leaving 11 bases between. This CDR3 contains 14 residues. The germline V gene has CDR1 LNHDA and CDR2 SQIVND (reference sequence). Here the CDR3 DNA reads TGTGCCAGTAGTCCCCCGGGAGTCCAAGAGACCCAGTACTTC. Translation gives CASSPPGVQETQYF.

The genes are TRBV6-6 and TRBJ2-7, with TRBD1 matching over 7 bases. Germline V lookup: CDR1 MNHNY, CDR2 SVGAGI (reference sequence). Germline trimming cut 6 bases from V and 0 bases from J; bases unmatched to any gene: 5. The CDR3 runs to 14 residues. CDR3 coding DNA: TGTGCCAGCAGCCCTCGGACAGGCTCCTACGAGCAGTACTTC. Translated, it gives CASSPRTGSYEQYF.